This TCR beta chain stems from a study of T cell changes during pregnancy in multiple sclerosis. The data were produced by immunoSEQ multiplex PCR, yet TCRdb's version contains in-frame clones alone and is incomplete. The top ten clones hold approximately 0.18% of a sample with over 45,000 clones, 92% of them seen once. Trimming took off 4 bases at V and 1 base at J, with 8 bases between the two ends. CDR3 size: 14 residues. In germline, CDR1 is MNHNY, CDR2 SVGAGI (reference sequence). The receptor was isolated from a female donor with multiple sclerosis, enrolled in a pregnancy study. This chain links TRBV6-6 with TRBJ1-5; D is possibly TRBD1 (5 bases). The sample in question was CD4+ T cells from peripheral blood mononuclear cells, obtained in the second trimester of pregnancy. CDR3 residues: CASSLTDSNQPQHF. The CDR3 DNA sequence: TGTGCCAGCAGTTTGACAGACAGCAATCAGCCCCAGCATTTT.